These 30 T cell receptor beta chains were sequenced from one sample in a study of T cells in localized non-small cell lung cancer. Some clones are missing from TCRdb's copy, which holds only in-frame ones; the method was immunoSEQ multiplex PCR. Here the sample spans 100,000 to 150,000 clones, roughly nine tenths being singletons. The sequences come from peripheral blood, collected before any cancer treatment. Receptor source: a female donor of 60 years or more with stage I lung adenocarcinoma.

The chain joins TRBV2 to TRBJ2-3; a possible D gene is TRBD2 (5 bases). The CDR3 spans 14 residues. Germline CDR1 reads SNHLY; CDR2 reads FYNNEI. Trimming stripped 4 bases from V and 3 bases from J, with 11 bases between. CDR3 protein: CASSGRVGTDTQYF. DNA for the CDR3: TGTGCCAGCAGTGGGCGGGTGGGAACAGATACGCAGTATTTT.

This clone was counted a single time. The genes are TRBV7-3 and TRBJ2-5; possible D gene TRBD2, 5 bases. The CDR3 has 14 amino acids. The V gene lost 4 bases and the J gene lost 2 bases, with 11 bases spanning the gap. CDR1 SGHTA and CDR2 FQGTGA come from the germline V gene. CDR3 protein: CASSSSPGQETQYF. The DNA of the CDR3 is TGTGCCAGCAGCTCCTCCCCGGGGCAAGAGACCCAGTACTTC.

The chain recombines TRBV5-3 with TRBJ2-2, with a tentative D call TRBD1 (6 bases). TRBV5-3 is an open reading frame whose function is uncertain. V dropped 3 bases and J dropped 0 bases, with 6 bases sitting between them. CDR3 length equals 14 residues. The CDR3, as DNA: TGTGCCAGAAGCTGGACAGCGAACACCGGGGAGCTGTTTTTT. This translates into CARSWTANTGELFF.

The chain links TRBV11-2 to TRBJ2-7, with 8 bases aligning to TRBD1. CDR1 is SGHAT, CDR2 FQNNGV, per germline. The CDR3 spans 14 residues. J was trimmed by 8 bases and V by 5 bases; bases with no gene match: 11. CDR3 DNA sequence: TGTGCCAGCAGCACGACAGGGGATATTAGGCAGCAGTACTTC. Translating it yields CASSTTGDIRQQYF.

The rearrangement uses TRBV7-7 and TRBJ2-7; D not resolved. V dropped 1 base and J dropped 1 base, with 8 bases sitting between them. The CDR3 sequence is 14 residues long. Germline CDR1 is SSHAT and CDR2 is FNYEAQ (reference sequence). The CDR3 loop reads CASSLGPMSYEQYF. The CDR3 DNA reads as TGTGCCAGCAGCTTAGGACCCATGTCCTACGAGCAGTACTTC.

V gene TRBV25-1 combines with J gene TRBJ2-4, with D maybe TRBD2 (6 bases). Germline lookup yields CDR1 MGHDK and CDR2 SYGVNS. The CDR3 loop spans 15 amino acids. V shed 3 bases and J shed 0 bases, with 9 bases lying between them. DNA for the CDR3: TGTGCCAGCAGTGAGGGGGGTAAAGCCAAAAACATTCAGTACTTC. Translating it yields CASSEGGKAKNIQYF.

The chain uses TRBV6-5 and TRBJ2-7; D gene ambiguous. The V and J ends lost 5 bases and 3 bases respectively, with 5 bases between them. Germline V gives CDR1 MNHEY, CDR2 SVGAGI. There are 11 residues in the CDR3. CDR3 in DNA: TGTGCCAGCAGTGCCAACTACGAGCAGTACTTC. As protein: CASSANYEQYF.

The chain carries TRBV28 and TRBJ2-3, with 7 nucleotides matching TRBD2. CDR1 is MDHEN, CDR2 SYDVKM, per germline. J was trimmed by 3 bases and V by 4 bases; bases with no gene match: 10. The CDR3 has 16 amino acids. The CDR3 protein is CASSSSPEGGTDTQYF. The CDR3 DNA follows: TGTGCCAGCAGTTCATCTCCCGAGGGAGGGACAGATACGCAGTATTTT.

The chain's CDR3 is CASRQGLNTEAFF. The CDR3 DNA sequence: TGTGCCAGTAGACAGGGCTTGAACACTGAAGCTTTCTTT. This rearrangement joins TRBV19 to TRBJ1-1; D might be TRBD1 (6 bases). V lost 6 bases to trimming and J lost 0 bases, with 8 bases between them. Per germline, CDR1 LNHDA and CDR2 SQIVND (reference sequence). The CDR3 covers 13 residues.

The chain has TRBV5-4 and TRBJ2-1; 7 bases are a match to TRBD1. V lost 1 base and J lost 7; bases outside the gene matches: 8. Germline-derived CDR1 and CDR2 are SGHNT and YYREEE (reference sequence). The CDR3 runs 15 residues. This CDR3 reads CASSLPQGIMNEQFF. CDR3 DNA sequence: TGTGCCAGCAGCTTGCCACAGGGGATAATGAATGAGCAGTTCTTC.

CDR3 residues: CAIRQGARDTQYF. CDR3 coding DNA: TGTGCCATCAGACAGGGGGCCAGAGATACGCAGTATTTT. The chain links TRBV28 to TRBJ2-3; 10 nucleotides match TRBD1. This CDR3 has 13 amino acids. Germline lookup yields CDR1 MDHEN and CDR2 SYDVKM. V gave up 10 bases and J gave up 5 bases; unmatched junction bases: 6.

The chain combines TRBV28 with TRBJ2-7; D remains ambiguous. Germline lookup yields CDR1 MDHEN and CDR2 SYDVKM. Trimming removed 6 bases from V and 7 bases from J, with 10 bases in between. There are 11 residues in the CDR3. The CDR3 protein is CASRELSEQYF. The CDR3 bases are TGTGCCAGCAGGGAATTGAGTGAGCAGTACTTC.

The chain recombines TRBV4-1 with TRBJ2-3, with 7 bases lining up with TRBD2. The V gene end was trimmed by 3 bases and the J gene end by 1 base; junction bases not matched to a gene: 1. This CDR3 is 14 amino acids long. Germline V gene sequence: CDR1 MGHRA, CDR2 YSYEKL. The chain's CDR3 is CASSHLAGTDTQYF. DNA of the CDR3: TGCGCCAGCAGCCACCTAGCGGGCACAGATACGCAGTATTTT.

The chain joins TRBV5-1 to TRBJ2-1; TRBD2 matches 9 bases. There are 15 residues in the CDR3. With V trimmed by 1 base and J by 8 bases, 7 bases remained unmatched. Germline V gene lookup returns CDR1 SGHRS and CDR2 YFSETQ. The CDR3 loop is CASSLSGTSFDEQFF. The CDR3, as DNA: TGCGCCAGCAGCTTGTCTGGGACTAGCTTCGATGAGCAGTTCTTC.

This clone came up once. The chain recombines TRBV9 with TRBJ2-1, with 7 bases aligning to TRBD2. CDR1 and CDR2 (germline): SGDLS, YYNGEE. V lost 4 bases to trimming and J lost 8 bases; unmatched junction nucleotides: 9. This CDR3 has 14 amino acids. Here the CDR3 reads CASSPRAGFDEQFF. CDR3 DNA sequence: TGTGCCAGCAGCCCCCGAGCGGGGTTCGATGAGCAGTTCTTC.

This clone has more than one count but fewer than ten. The gene calls are TRBV29-1 and TRBJ2-5; D may be TRBD1 (5 bases). This CDR3 is 15 amino acids long. Germline CDR1 SQVTM, CDR2 ANQGSEA. Trimming cost V 8 bases and J 5 bases, with 24 bases left between them. CDR3 residues: CSSATGLGKGETQYF. The CDR3 nucleotides read TGCAGCTCCGCCACTGGTCTGGGGAAGGGGGAGACCCAGTACTTC.

J is TRBJ2-2 and V is TRBV5-1, with D perhaps matching TRBD1 (6 bases). The length of the CDR3 is 15 residues. V lost 1 base, J lost 6 bases, and 13 bases lay in between. Germline CDR1 is SGHRS and CDR2 is YFSETQ. As DNA, the CDR3 is TGCGCCAGCAGCTTGTATCAGGGGCCACCCGGGGAGCTGTTTTTT. It specifies CASSLYQGPPGELFF.

This clone rates as medium-sized. The rearrangement joins TRBV5-4 to TRBJ2-7; D may be TRBD1 (5 bases). V was pared by 4 bases and J by 4 bases, with 9 bases between. Germline lookup yields CDR1 SGHNT and CDR2 YYREEE (reference sequence). This CDR3 is built from 12 residues. CDR3 sequence reads: CASSNQGYEQYF. CDR3 nucleotides: TGTGCCAGCAGCAACCAGGGATACGAGCAGTACTTC.

The chain joins TRBV20-1 to TRBJ2-3; D gene uncertain. V shed 1 base and J shed 6 bases, with 5 bases lying between them. CDR3 length: 11 amino acids. Germline V lookup: CDR1 DFQATT, CDR2 SNEGSKA (reference sequence). The CDR3 loop is CSARVGDTQYF. CDR3 bases: TGCAGTGCTAGAGTTGGGGATACGCAGTATTTT.

This clone appeared many times. The chain is built from TRBV7-9 and TRBJ2-1; maybe TRBD1 (6 bases). Trimming removed 1 base at V and 7 bases at J, with 20 bases between. The CDR3 runs to 17 residues. Germline CDR1 SEHNR, CDR2 FQNEAQ (reference sequence). CDR3 loop: CASSLVIRGMESNEQFF. The CDR3 DNA reads as TGTGCCAGCAGCTTAGTCATTAGGGGGATGGAGTCGAATGAGCAGTTCTTC.

This chain joins TRBV4-2 and TRBJ2-1; D possibly corresponds to TRBD2 (5 bases). CDR1 LGHNA and CDR2 YNFKEQ come from the germline V gene. Trimming removed 5 bases at V and 0 bases at J, with 11 bases between. This CDR3 is 15 amino acids long. The CDR3 is CASSGRDSSYNEQFF. As DNA, the CDR3 is TGTGCCAGCAGCGGACGGGATAGCTCCTACAATGAGCAGTTCTTC.

This clone has only one observation. The chain combines TRBV28 with TRBJ1-5; D remains ambiguous. Germline CDR1 and CDR2: MDHEN and SYDVKM. CDR3 length: 14 amino acids. The V and J ends lost 5 bases and 6 bases respectively, with 14 bases between them. This CDR3 reads CASSPSSLFQPQHF. The CDR3 nucleotides read TGTGCCAGCAGTCCTTCGAGTCTTTTTCAGCCCCAGCATTTT.

This sequence joins TRBV29-1 and TRBJ1-1; D possibly corresponds to TRBD1 (5 bases). The length of the CDR3 is 14 residues. CDR1 is SQVTM, CDR2 ANQGSEA, per germline. V dropped 5 bases and J dropped 0 bases, with 13 bases sitting between them. This chain's CDR3 is CSVTQTDMNTEAFF. Written as DNA, the CDR3 is TGCAGCGTTACCCAGACAGACATGAACACTGAAGCTTTCTTT.

The chain is built from TRBV29-1 and TRBJ2-7; TRBD2 might be the D (5 bases). Trimming removed 0 bases from V and 4 bases from J, with 7 bases in between. The CDR3 totals 12 residues. Per germline, CDR1 SQVTM and CDR2 ANQGSEA. CDR3 region: CSVEDPGYEQYF. As DNA, the CDR3 is TGCAGCGTTGAAGATCCGGGGTACGAGCAGTACTTC.

This clone turned up a few times. The chain employs TRBV10-1 and TRBJ1-1; D uncertain. The V gene's germline CDR1 is WNHNN and CDR2 SYGVQD (reference sequence). Trimming removed 3 bases at V and 1 base at J, with 6 bases between. The CDR3 sequence is 13 residues long. The CDR3: CASSEQRNTEAFF. Written as DNA, the CDR3 is TGCGCCAGCAGTGAACAAAGGAACACTGAAGCTTTCTTT.

This rearrangement joins TRBV5-4 to TRBJ2-1, with D possibly TRBD2 on 6 matching bases. The CDR3 length is 13 residues. Germline V gene data show CDR1 as SGHNT and CDR2 as YYREEE (reference sequence). Between the trimmed V and J ends, which lost 4 bases and 7 bases, there was a span of 12 bases. The CDR3 here is CASSTPEGNEQFF. In DNA form, the CDR3 reads TGTGCCAGCAGCACCCCGGAGGGGAATGAGCAGTTCTTC.

The chain joins TRBV13 to TRBJ2-5; TRBD1 agrees at 8 bases. CDR1 PRHDT and CDR2 FYEKMQ come from the germline V gene (reference sequence). The V and J ends lost 4 bases and 2 bases, in that order; junction bases with no gene match: 9. There are 16 residues in the CDR3. The CDR3 loop is CASSSRTGWEQETQYF. CDR3 coding DNA: TGTGCCAGCAGCTCTCGGACAGGGTGGGAGCAAGAGACCCAGTACTTC.

This clone was seen a handful of times. This sequence joins TRBV7-3 and TRBJ2-4; D possibly corresponds to TRBD2 (6 bases). The germline V gene has CDR1 SGHTA and CDR2 FQGTGA. Deletions cut 3 bases from V and 1 base from J, with 19 bases between. This CDR3 has 18 amino acids. CDR3 protein: CASSFSGRTGGAKNIQYF. CDR3 sequence (DNA): TGTGCCAGCAGCTTTTCCGGGAGAACGGGTGGGGCCAAAAACATTCAGTACTTC.

V gene TRBV21-1 combines with J gene TRBJ2-7; TRBD1 is the table's D call and was not checked against the DNA. TRBV21-1 is shown as a pseudogene. This CDR3 contains 14 residues. CDR3: CALSSRALSYEQYF. DNA for the CDR3: TGTGCACTCAGTTCCAGGGCCCTCTCCTACGAGCAGTACTTC.

V and J are TRBV2 and TRBJ1-1; D uncertain. V dropped 3 bases and J dropped 7 bases, with 15 bases sitting between them. The CDR3 is made up of 14 amino acids. Germline V lookup: CDR1 SNHLY, CDR2 FYNNEI. The CDR3 here is CASSDYGGPFEAFF. CDR3 nucleotide sequence: TGTGCCAGCAGTGACTATGGTGGCCCGTTTGAAGCTTTCTTT. The entire variable domain, with the rest obtained from reference TRBV2 and TRBJ1-1, is as follows: EPEVTQTPSHQVTQMGQEVILRCVPISNHLYFYWYRQILGQKVEFLVSFYNNEISEKSEIFDDQFSVERPDGSNFTLKIRSTKLEDSAMYFCASSDYGGPFEAFFGQGTRLTVV.